These T cell receptor beta chains were read from a single sample in a study of T cell responses to AZD1222 COVID-19 vaccine. Clones were sequenced by immunoSEQ multiplex PCR, and TCRdb holds only the in-frame ones, with some missing. The sample shows about 110,000 clones, 70% to 90% of them seen only once. Material: peripheral blood, obtained on day 0 of MenACWY control vaccination. These receptors originate from an adult in good health. CDR3s include the opening cysteine and the closing phenylalanine or tryptophan. D genes are given only for firm matches. Clone sizes are given selectively: once, few, many, or a class where the clone is expanded.

d_call: NA
clone_size: NA
cdr3_length: 13
j_call: TRBJ2-7
v_call: TRBV6-2/TRBV6-3
cdr3_nt: TGTGCCAGCAGCCCCGGATCCCACTACGAGCAGTACTTC
cdr3_aa: CASSPGSHYEQYF

d_call: NA
clone_size: once
cdr3_length: 14
j_call: TRBJ1-1
v_call: TRBV7-8
cdr3_nt: TGTGCCAGCAGCTCAATCCAACAGGACACTGAAGCTTTCTTT
cdr3_aa: CASSSIQQDTEAFF

d_call: TRBD1
clone_size: few
cdr3_length: 12
j_call: TRBJ1-1
v_call: TRBV12-3/TRBV12-4
cdr3_nt: TGTGCCAGCACCCAAGGGACAGGTGAAGCTTTCTTT
cdr3_aa: CASTQGTGEAFF

d_call: NA
clone_size: NA
cdr3_length: 16
j_call: TRBJ2-2
v_call: TRBV7-2
cdr3_nt: TGTGCCAGCAGCCTTACTAGACTTCTCCCCACCGGGGAGCTGTTTTTT
cdr3_aa: CASSLTRLLPTGELFF

d_call: NA
clone_size: NA
cdr3_length: 16
j_call: TRBJ2-7
v_call: TRBV2
cdr3_nt: TGTGCCAGCAGTGAAGCGGGGGGCATAAGCTCCTACGAGCAGTACTTC
cdr3_aa: CASSEAGGISSYEQYF

d_call: NA
clone_size: few
cdr3_length: 15
j_call: TRBJ2-1
v_call: TRBV5-4
cdr3_nt: TGTGCCGGGGAGGCTAGCGCTTCGAGGGGGAATGAGCAGTTCTTC
cdr3_aa: CAGEASASRGNEQFF

d_call: NA
clone_size: NA
cdr3_length: 14
j_call: TRBJ1-1
v_call: TRBV7-3
cdr3_nt: TGTGCCAGCAGCCCCCAGGGAGTCAACACTGAAGCTTTCTTT
cdr3_aa: CASSPQGVNTEAFF

d_call: NA
clone_size: NA
cdr3_length: 15
j_call: TRBJ1-1
v_call: TRBV29-1
cdr3_nt: TGCAGCGTTGGGGACCCCGGTGGGGTGAACACTGAAGCTTTCTTT
cdr3_aa: CSVGDPGGVNTEAFF

d_call: NA
clone_size: NA
cdr3_length: 15
j_call: TRBJ2-3
v_call: TRBV6-4
cdr3_nt: TGTGCCAGCAGCGAGGGAGGAGGGGGCACAGATACGCAGTATTTT
cdr3_aa: CASSEGGGGTDTQYF

d_call: NA
clone_size: few
cdr3_length: 12
j_call: TRBJ1-2
v_call: TRBV7-9
cdr3_nt: TGTGCCAGCAGCCCGGACACAAGCTTTCTTACCTTC
cdr3_aa: CASSPDTSFLTF

d_call: NA
clone_size: NA
cdr3_length: 12
j_call: TRBJ2-3
v_call: TRBV7-9
cdr3_nt: TGTGCCAGCAGCCGGATAGGGGATACGCAGTATTTT
cdr3_aa: CASSRIGDTQYF

d_call: NA
clone_size: NA
cdr3_length: 16
j_call: TRBJ2-2
v_call: TRBV5-1
cdr3_nt: TGCGCCAGCAGCTTGGCCGGGCAGGGTGACACCGGGGAGCTGTTTTTT
cdr3_aa: CASSLAGQGDTGELFF

d_call: TRBD2
clone_size: NA
cdr3_length: 17
j_call: TRBJ2-5
v_call: TRBV28
cdr3_nt: TGTGCCAGCAGTCCCGGGGCGGGGGGCGCCCCGCAAGAGACCCAGTACTTC
cdr3_aa: CASSPGAGGAPQETQYF

d_call: TRBD1
clone_size: NA
cdr3_length: 16
j_call: TRBJ1-3
v_call: TRBV30
cdr3_nt: TGTGCCTGGAGTGACGGACAGGCCATTTCTGGAAACACCATATATTTT
cdr3_aa: CAWSDGQAISGNTIYF

d_call: NA
clone_size: NA
cdr3_length: 12
j_call: TRBJ1-2
v_call: TRBV19
cdr3_nt: TGTGCCAGTAGTGGTCGGTTCTATGGCTACACCTTC
cdr3_aa: CASSGRFYGYTF

d_call: TRBD1
clone_size: few
cdr3_length: 16
j_call: TRBJ2-5
v_call: TRBV7-8
cdr3_nt: TGTGCCAGCAGCCGACGGAGAGGACAGGGAAAAGAGACCCAGTACTTC
cdr3_aa: CASSRRRGQGKETQYF

d_call: NA
clone_size: NA
cdr3_length: 13
j_call: TRBJ1-5
v_call: TRBV24-1
cdr3_nt: TGTGCCACCGGGTCGGGTAGCAATCAGCCCCAGCATTTT
cdr3_aa: CATGSGSNQPQHF

d_call: TRBD1
clone_size: NA
cdr3_length: 16
j_call: TRBJ1-1
v_call: TRBV6-1
cdr3_nt: TGTGCCAGCAGTGGGACAGGGGGCGCAGTGAACACTGAAGCTTTCTTT
cdr3_aa: CASSGTGGAVNTEAFF

d_call: NA
clone_size: NA
cdr3_length: 13
j_call: TRBJ2-7
v_call: TRBV16
cdr3_nt: TGTGCCAGCAGCCAATCCCCCCCGACCGAGCAGTACTTC
cdr3_aa: CASSQSPPTEQYF

d_call: TRBD1
clone_size: NA
cdr3_length: 14
j_call: TRBJ1-2
v_call: TRBV6-5
cdr3_nt: TGTGCCAGCTGGGGGACAGGGGAGGACTATGGCTACACCTTC
cdr3_aa: CASWGTGEDYGYTF

d_call: TRBD1
clone_size: once
cdr3_length: 13
j_call: TRBJ2-3
v_call: TRBV30
cdr3_nt: TGTGCCTGGGTGACAGGGGGCGGCGATACGCAGTATTTT
cdr3_aa: CAWVTGGGDTQYF

d_call: NA
clone_size: once
cdr3_length: 14
j_call: TRBJ1-2
v_call: TRBV7-8
cdr3_nt: TGTGCCAGCAGCTTAGCCGGCGCAGGGTTGGGCTACACCTTC
cdr3_aa: CASSLAGAGLGYTF

d_call: NA
clone_size: NA
cdr3_length: 18
j_call: TRBJ2-3
v_call: TRBV15
cdr3_nt: TGTGCCACCAGCAGAGGGGTCGCACGAGCAGTTAGCACAGATACGCAGTATTTT
cdr3_aa: CATSRGVARAVSTDTQYF

d_call: TRBD1
clone_size: once
cdr3_length: 12
j_call: TRBJ1-1
v_call: TRBV7-9
cdr3_nt: TGTGCCAGCAGCCTACAACAGGGGCAAGCTTTCTTT
cdr3_aa: CASSLQQGQAFF

d_call: NA
clone_size: NA
cdr3_length: 13
j_call: TRBJ2-7
v_call: TRBV6-5
cdr3_nt: TGTGCCAGCAATCCGGGACCGCGTTACGAGCAGTACTTC
cdr3_aa: CASNPGPRYEQYF

d_call: NA
clone_size: NA
cdr3_length: 13
j_call: TRBJ1-4
v_call: TRBV28
cdr3_nt: TGTGCCAGCAGCCTGACAGGATACGAAAAACTGTTTTTT
cdr3_aa: CASSLTGYEKLFF

d_call: TRBD1
clone_size: NA
cdr3_length: 13
j_call: TRBJ1-5
v_call: TRBV2
cdr3_nt: TGTGCCAGCAGTGTCAGGGGGCTTCAGCCCCAGCATTTT
cdr3_aa: CASSVRGLQPQHF

d_call: TRBD2
clone_size: few
cdr3_length: 17
j_call: TRBJ2-2
v_call: TRBV28
cdr3_nt: TGTGCCAGCAGTTCCCCCTTGGGCGGGAGTAAAGCCGGGGAGCTGTTTTTT
cdr3_aa: CASSSPLGGSKAGELFF

d_call: TRBD1
clone_size: NA
cdr3_length: 14
j_call: TRBJ2-7
v_call: TRBV4-3
cdr3_nt: TGCGCCAGCAGCCAGAACCCAGGGGGCTACGAGCAGTACTTC
cdr3_aa: CASSQNPGGYEQYF

d_call: NA
clone_size: once
cdr3_length: 13
j_call: TRBJ1-5
v_call: TRBV30
cdr3_nt: TGTGCCTGGAGTCCCCTACGGGATCAGCCCCAGCATTTT
cdr3_aa: CAWSPLRDQPQHF

d_call: TRBD1
clone_size: NA
cdr3_length: 12
j_call: TRBJ2-7
v_call: TRBV28
cdr3_nt: TGTGCCAGCAGGCAGGGGGCTTACGAGCAGTACTTC
cdr3_aa: CASRQGAYEQYF

d_call: NA
clone_size: NA
cdr3_length: 14
j_call: TRBJ2-7
v_call: TRBV30
cdr3_nt: TGTGCCTGGTCTAGAGGGCGGGAATTCTACGAGCAGTACTTC
cdr3_aa: CAWSRGREFYEQYF

d_call: NA
clone_size: NA
cdr3_length: 12
j_call: TRBJ1-2
v_call: TRBV28
cdr3_nt: TGTGCCAGCAGTTTCGAGTGGGAAGGCTACACCTTC
cdr3_aa: CASSFEWEGYTF

d_call: NA
clone_size: NA
cdr3_length: 13
j_call: TRBJ1-2
v_call: TRBV6-2/TRBV6-3
cdr3_nt: TGTGCCAGCAGCCGGACGGACCGTGTGGGCTACACCTTC
cdr3_aa: CASSRTDRVGYTF

d_call: NA
clone_size: NA
cdr3_length: 16
j_call: TRBJ2-3
v_call: TRBV19
cdr3_nt: TGTGCCAGTAGTATAGGGTCAGGGTGGAGCACAGATACGCAGTATTTT
cdr3_aa: CASSIGSGWSTDTQYF

d_call: NA
clone_size: NA
cdr3_length: 14
j_call: TRBJ2-6
v_call: TRBV7-3
cdr3_nt: TGTGCCAGCAGTACGGGCGCTGGGGCCAACGTCCTGACTTTC
cdr3_aa: CASSTGAGANVLTF

d_call: NA
clone_size: NA
cdr3_length: 16
j_call: TRBJ1-1
v_call: TRBV28
cdr3_nt: TGTGCCAGCAGGGGGCCAGCGGGGACATCGGACACTGAAGCTTTCTTT
cdr3_aa: CASRGPAGTSDTEAFF

d_call: TRBD1
clone_size: NA
cdr3_length: 15
j_call: TRBJ1-1
v_call: TRBV15
cdr3_nt: TGTGCCACCAGCAGAGGCGAGGGGGCGAACACTGAAGCTTTCTTT
cdr3_aa: CATSRGEGANTEAFF

d_call: NA
clone_size: NA
cdr3_length: 13
j_call: TRBJ1-2
v_call: TRBV28
cdr3_nt: TGTGCCAGCAGTTTTAAATTCGGGTTCGGCTACACCTTC
cdr3_aa: CASSFKFGFGYTF

d_call: NA
clone_size: NA
cdr3_length: 11
j_call: TRBJ1-2
v_call: TRBV28
cdr3_nt: TGTGCCAGCAGCTCTAACTATGGCTACACCTTC
cdr3_aa: CASSSNYGYTF

d_call: TRBD2
clone_size: NA
cdr3_length: 16
j_call: TRBJ2-1
v_call: TRBV7-8
cdr3_nt: TGTGCCAGCAGCTATGGCCCTAGCGGGGGGGAGGATGAGCAGTTCTTC
cdr3_aa: CASSYGPSGGEDEQFF

d_call: NA
clone_size: NA
cdr3_length: 16
j_call: TRBJ1-5
v_call: TRBV7-8
cdr3_nt: TGTGCCAGCAGCTTGGGACGGATCACGAAAAATCAGCCCCAGCATTTT
cdr3_aa: CASSLGRITKNQPQHF

d_call: NA
clone_size: once
cdr3_length: 14
j_call: TRBJ1-1
v_call: TRBV7-9
cdr3_nt: TGTGCCAGCAGCGCCCCCCGGGACCCTCGGCTCGCTTTCTTT
cdr3_aa: CASSAPRDPRLAFF

d_call: NA
clone_size: once
cdr3_length: 14
j_call: TRBJ1-4
v_call: TRBV10-3
cdr3_nt: TGTGCCATCAGTGCCGGTGCAACTAATGAAAAACTGTTTTTT
cdr3_aa: CAISAGATNEKLFF

d_call: NA
clone_size: NA
cdr3_length: 15
j_call: TRBJ1-6
v_call: TRBV6-6
cdr3_nt: TGTGCCAGCAGTTACATGGGGGGGAATGATTCACCCCTCCACTTT
cdr3_aa: CASSYMGGNDSPLHF

d_call: NA
clone_size: once
cdr3_length: 12
j_call: TRBJ2-7
v_call: TRBV7-9
cdr3_nt: TGTGCCAGCAGCTTAGGACAGTACGAGCAGTACTTC
cdr3_aa: CASSLGQYEQYF

d_call: TRBD1
clone_size: NA
cdr3_length: 16
j_call: TRBJ2-1
v_call: TRBV9
cdr3_nt: TGTGCCAGCAGCGTAGATGTAGGGGGCTTGATAGATGAGCAGTTCTTC
cdr3_aa: CASSVDVGGLIDEQFF

d_call: NA
clone_size: few
cdr3_length: 14
j_call: TRBJ1-1
v_call: TRBV5-1
cdr3_nt: TGCGCCAGCAGCTTCCAGGGTACGAACACTGAAGCTTTCTTT
cdr3_aa: CASSFQGTNTEAFF

d_call: NA
clone_size: NA
cdr3_length: 18
j_call: TRBJ2-2
v_call: TRBV6-2/TRBV6-3
cdr3_nt: TGTGCCAGCAGTTACAGACAGGACCCCGCCGCGAACACCGGGGAGCTGTTTTTT
cdr3_aa: CASSYRQDPAANTGELFF

d_call: TRBD2
clone_size: NA
cdr3_length: 19
j_call: TRBJ2-7
v_call: TRBV14
cdr3_nt: TGTGCCAGCAGCCAGACACCGGGACTAGCGGCGACGTCTGTCTACGAGCAGTACTTC
cdr3_aa: CASSQTPGLAATSVYEQYF

d_call: NA
clone_size: NA
cdr3_length: 15
j_call: TRBJ1-2
v_call: TRBV7-2
cdr3_nt: TGTGCCAGCAGACCCTCCGGGGGGGTAAACTATGGCTACACCTTC
cdr3_aa: CASRPSGGVNYGYTF

d_call: NA
clone_size: NA
cdr3_length: 11
j_call: TRBJ1-2
v_call: TRBV12-3/TRBV12-4
cdr3_nt: TGTGCCAGCAGTTTAAGATTTGGGTACACCTTC
cdr3_aa: CASSLRFGYTF